One sample yielded the 12 T cell receptor beta chains listed below, sequenced in a study of radiation and T cells in renal cell carcinoma. Documented time point: blood 2 weeks post-SBRT. Treatment: 15 Gy SBRT to primary tumor, nephrectomy 4 weeks later. The assay was immunoSEQ multiplex PCR, and TCRdb's table has in-frame clones only and misses some. The profile shows about 130,000 clones, roughly 91% of them singletons. The material was blood, obtained from a patient whose treatment included radiotherapy and nephrectomy. These receptors were obtained from a woman aged 65 to 85 with renal cell carcinoma.

CDR3 DNA sequence: TGTGCCAGTAGGAGGGGGGCGAATGGCTACACCTTC. Residues: CASRRGANGYTF. The chain has TRBV19 and TRBJ1-2, with a possible D match to TRBD1 (6 bases). The CDR3 runs to 12 residues. Germline CDR1 is LNHDA and CDR2 is SQIVND (reference sequence). V shed 6 bases and J shed 6 bases, with 11 bases lying between them.

The chain is built from TRBV11-2 and TRBJ2-7; possible D gene TRBD2, 7 bases. Per the germline V gene, CDR1 is SGHAT and CDR2 is FQNNGV. V lost 1 base to trimming and J lost 4 bases, with 17 bases between them. The CDR3 length is 16 residues. The CDR3 DNA is TGTGCCAGCAGCTTAGTGCGCGGGGGCGGATTGTACGAGCAGTACTTC. Translated, it gives CASSLVRGGGLYEQYF.

The chain uses TRBV21-1 and TRBJ2-1; TRBD2, the D gene given by the table, was not confirmed from the DNA. TRBV21-1 is assigned pseudogene status. The CDR3 runs 13 residues. The CDR3 DNA reads TGTGCCAGCAGCAAAAAGCGTTGCAATGAGCAGTTCTTC. Its translation: CASSKKRCNEQFF.

This clone was recorded only once. The gene calls are TRBV5-6 and TRBJ1-4; the D gene is possibly TRBD1 (6 bases). The CDR3 length is 15 residues. Trimming left V 0 bases short and J 3 bases short, with 9 bases between. The germline gives CDR1 SGHDT, CDR2 YYEEEE. The CDR3 protein is CASSLAGGPNEKLFF. CDR3 nucleotides: TGTGCCAGCAGCTTGGCCGGGGGGCCTAATGAAAAACTGTTTTTT. The variable domain in full, completed from reference TRBV5-6 and TRBJ1-4, reads DAGVTQSPTHLIKTRGQQVTLRCSPKSGHDTVSWYQQALGQGPQFIFQYYEEEERQRGNFPDRFSGHQFPNYSSELNVNALLLGDSALYLCASSLAGGPNEKLFFGSGTQLSVL.

V and J are TRBV6-1 and TRBJ1-1; no clear D gene. The ends were cut back, 8 bases at V and 5 bases at J, with 9 bases in the middle. The length of the CDR3 is 11 residues. Germline loops: CDR1 MNHNS, CDR2 SASEGT. CDR3 loop: CASRWGTEAFF. CDR3 sequence (DNA): TGTGCCAGCCGTTGGGGAACTGAAGCTTTCTTT.

The chain recombines TRBV9 with TRBJ2-7, with 8 bases lining up with TRBD1. Germline CDR1 reads SGDLS; CDR2 reads YYNGEE. V shed 4 bases and J 4 bases; nucleotides not matched to a gene: 4. This CDR3 spans 13 amino acids. This CDR3 is CASSPGGSYEQYF. The CDR3 DNA reads TGTGCCAGCAGCCCAGGGGGCTCTTACGAGCAGTACTTC.

V is TRBV30 and J is TRBJ1-2; D might be TRBD1 (6 bases). The CDR3 covers 12 residues. Germline lookup yields CDR1 GTSNPN and CDR2 SVGIG (reference sequence). Trimming took 0 bases from V and 9 from J, leaving 11 bases between them. As DNA, the CDR3 is TGTGCCTGGAGTGTACTAGGGGGAAGCTACACCTTC. This sequence encodes CAWSVLGGSYTF.

The chain uses TRBV5-4 and TRBJ1-2; weak D call: TRBD1 (5 bases). Trimming pared 3 bases from V and 4 bases from J, leaving 19 bases between. There are 16 residues in the CDR3. Germline V CDR1 and CDR2: SGHNT, YYREEE (reference sequence). CDR3 sequence (DNA): TGTGCCAGCAGCTCCCGGAGGCGTAGTGGGACCTATGGCTACACCTTC. Encoded protein: CASSSRRRSGTYGYTF.

The chain couples TRBV7-8 to TRBJ2-4; 9 bases are a match to TRBD1. This CDR3 region has 15 residues. Per germline, CDR1 SGHVS and CDR2 FQNEAQ. With V trimmed by 5 bases and J by 13 bases, 15 bases remained unmatched. Here the CDR3 reads CASSEHTGTGRGQYF. The CDR3 coding sequence is TGTGCCAGCAGCGAACACACTGGGACAGGGCGGGGCCAGTACTTC.

This clone was recorded a few times. This chain uses TRBV19 with TRBJ1-4, with D hard to call. The CDR3 is 15 amino acids. V lost 5 bases, J lost 0 bases, and 10 bases lay in between. In germline, CDR1 is LNHDA, CDR2 SQIVND (reference sequence). The CDR3 DNA sequence: TGTGCCAGTAGTCCTTTGAGACCAACTAATGAAAAACTGTTTTTT. Amino acid sequence: CASSPLRPTNEKLFF.

The chain recombines TRBV7-9 with TRBJ2-5, with TRBD2 matching 8 bases. The germline V gene encodes CDR1 SEHNR and CDR2 FQNEAQ (reference sequence). Trimming at V came to 5 bases and at J to 5 bases, leaving 10 bases not matched to a gene. The CDR3 totals 15 residues. The CDR3 here is CASSISSGAAETQYF. The CDR3 DNA follows: TGTGCCAGCAGCATAAGTAGCGGGGCGGCGGAGACCCAGTACTTC.

The chain recombines TRBV7-3 with TRBJ1-2; D is undetermined. Germline-derived CDR1 and CDR2 are SGHTA and FQGTGA. The CDR3 totals 14 residues. Between the trimmed V and J ends, which lost 1 base and 2 bases, there was a span of 8 bases. CDR3 sequence: CASSLINQNYGYTF. The CDR3 nucleotides read TGTGCCAGCAGCTTAATTAACCAGAACTATGGCTACACCTTC.